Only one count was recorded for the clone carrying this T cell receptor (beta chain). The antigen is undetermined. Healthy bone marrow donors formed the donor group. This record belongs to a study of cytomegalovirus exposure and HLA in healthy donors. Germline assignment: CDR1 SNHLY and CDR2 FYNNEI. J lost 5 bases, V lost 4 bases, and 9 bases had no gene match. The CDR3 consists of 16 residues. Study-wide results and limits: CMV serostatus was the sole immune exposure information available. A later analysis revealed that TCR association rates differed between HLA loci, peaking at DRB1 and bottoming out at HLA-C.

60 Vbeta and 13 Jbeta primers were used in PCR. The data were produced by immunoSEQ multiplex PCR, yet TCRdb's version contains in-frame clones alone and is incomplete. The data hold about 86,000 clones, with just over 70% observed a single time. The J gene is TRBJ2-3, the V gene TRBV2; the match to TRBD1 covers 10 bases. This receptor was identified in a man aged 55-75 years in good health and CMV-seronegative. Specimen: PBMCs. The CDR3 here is CASSARTGGGKDTQYF. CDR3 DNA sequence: TGTGCCAGCAGTGCCCGGACAGGGGGTGGTAAAGATACGCAGTATTTT.